This T cell receptor beta chain was documented in a study of beta chain features in type 1 diabetes. This clone was observed a few times. Its target is unknown. General study results and limits: A moderate, significant TCRB CDR3 shortening appeared in type 1 diabetes across four CD4+ subsets.

Trimming took 2 bases from V and 1 from J; bases not matched to a gene: 9. The CDR3 runs to 17 residues. Germline CDR1 and CDR2: SGDLS and YYNGEE. The study reverse transcribed the entire isolated RNA, so it sequenced expressed TCRB transcripts. TCRdb keeps only in-frame clones here, not all; method: immunoSEQ multiplex PCR. The profile shows about 700,000 clones, about an eighth of them singletons. A sort by CD45RO/CCR7/CD25/CD127/CD95/CD27 yielded CD4+ naive, central memory, regulatory and stem cell-like memory cells. The sequence derives from a man aged 18 to 30 with type 1 diabetes. The V gene is TRBV9, the J gene TRBJ2-5; 9 positions match TRBD2. Sequenced sample: naive CD4+ T cells from blood. The CDR3 DNA reads TGTGCCAGCAGCGTCGGCGGAGCGGGGGGCGTCCAAGAGACCCAGTACTTC. It yields the protein CASSVGGAGGVQETQYF. Filled out from reference TRBV9 and TRBJ2-5, the complete variable domain reads DSGVTQTPKHLITATGQRVTLRCSPRSGDLSVYWYQQSLDQGLQFLIQYYNGEERAKGNILERFSAQQFPDLHSELNLSSLELGDSALYFCASSVGGAGGVQETQYFGPGTRLLVL.